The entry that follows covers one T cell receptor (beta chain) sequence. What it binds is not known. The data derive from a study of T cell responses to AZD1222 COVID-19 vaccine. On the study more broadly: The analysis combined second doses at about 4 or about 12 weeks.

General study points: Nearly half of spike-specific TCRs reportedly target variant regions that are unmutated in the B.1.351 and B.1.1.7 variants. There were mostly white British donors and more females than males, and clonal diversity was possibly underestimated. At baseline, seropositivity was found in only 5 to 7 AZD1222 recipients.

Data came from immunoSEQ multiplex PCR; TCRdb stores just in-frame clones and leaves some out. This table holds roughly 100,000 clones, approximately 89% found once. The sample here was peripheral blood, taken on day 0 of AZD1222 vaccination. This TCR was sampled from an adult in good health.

The CDR3 region has the DNA TGTGCCAGCAGCTTAGCTCAAGCGGCAGGAGAGACCCAGTACTTC. Protein sequence: CASSLAQAAGETQYF. The genes are TRBV7-6 and TRBJ2-5, with D maybe TRBD2 (5 bases). The CDR3 length is 15 residues. V was trimmed by 0 bases and J by 4 bases, leaving 12 bases between them. Per the germline V gene, CDR1 is SGHVS and CDR2 is FNYEAQ.